This T cell receptor beta chain was obtained from a study of T cells expressing NK-cell markers. Overall study findings and caveats: Leadership of the CD3+CD56-NKG2C+ fraction also belonged to these clonotypes in several donors.

Germline CDR1 is LGHDT and CDR2 is YNNKEL (reference sequence). CDR3 length equals 12 residues. No DNA is given; TCRdb re-called the 5' RACE reads and lists each CDR3 protein once. The sample features about 15,000 distinct CDR3 sequences, with 50% to 60% in its top ten. With regard to this clonotype: Its target is unknown.

This TCR came from a man aged 18 to 69 in good health. The V and J genes are TRBV3-1 and TRBJ2-1. The sample taken for sequencing was blood T cells: a sorted CD56 or NKG2C T cell subset, CD4+ or CD8+ T cells, or bulk PBMC T cells (not recorded which). The chain's CDR3 is CASSQEEDEQFF.